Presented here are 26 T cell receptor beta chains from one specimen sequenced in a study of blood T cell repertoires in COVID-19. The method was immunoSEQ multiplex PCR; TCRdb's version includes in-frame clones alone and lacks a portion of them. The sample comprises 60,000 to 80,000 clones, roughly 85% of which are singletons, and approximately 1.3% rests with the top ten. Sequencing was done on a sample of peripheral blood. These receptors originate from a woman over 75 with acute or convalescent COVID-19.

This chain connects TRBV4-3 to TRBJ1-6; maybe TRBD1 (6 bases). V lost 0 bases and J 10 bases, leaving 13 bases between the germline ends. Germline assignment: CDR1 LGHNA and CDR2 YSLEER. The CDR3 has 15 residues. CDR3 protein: CASSQDNTGNSPLHF. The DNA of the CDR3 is TGCGCCAGCAGCCAAGATAATACAGGGAACTCACCCCTCCACTTT.

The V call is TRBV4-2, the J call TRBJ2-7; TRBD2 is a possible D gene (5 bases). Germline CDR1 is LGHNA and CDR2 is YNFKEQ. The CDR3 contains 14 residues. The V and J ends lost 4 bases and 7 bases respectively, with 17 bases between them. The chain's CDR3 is CASSREYGFTEQYF. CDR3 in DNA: TGTGCCAGCAGCCGGGAGTACGGCTTTACAGAGCAGTACTTC.

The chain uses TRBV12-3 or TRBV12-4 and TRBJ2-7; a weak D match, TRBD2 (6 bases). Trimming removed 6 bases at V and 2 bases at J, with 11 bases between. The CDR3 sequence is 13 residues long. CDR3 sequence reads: CASRRDLTYEQYF. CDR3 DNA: TGTGCCAGCAGGCGGGACTTAACCTACGAGCAGTACTTC.

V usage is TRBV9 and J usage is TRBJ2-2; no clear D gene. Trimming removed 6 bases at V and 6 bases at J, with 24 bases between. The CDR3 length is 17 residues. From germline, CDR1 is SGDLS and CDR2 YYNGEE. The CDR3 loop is CASTPTIGQAASGELFF. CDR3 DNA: TGTGCCAGCACCCCGACGATTGGGCAAGCCGCTTCCGGGGAGCTGTTTTTT.

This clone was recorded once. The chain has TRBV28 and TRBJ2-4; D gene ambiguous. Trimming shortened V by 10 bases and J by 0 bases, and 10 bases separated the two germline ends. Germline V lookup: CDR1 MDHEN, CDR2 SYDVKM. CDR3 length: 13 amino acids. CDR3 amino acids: CATTPPAKNIQYF. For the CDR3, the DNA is TGTGCCACCACTCCTCCAGCCAAAAACATTCAGTACTTC.

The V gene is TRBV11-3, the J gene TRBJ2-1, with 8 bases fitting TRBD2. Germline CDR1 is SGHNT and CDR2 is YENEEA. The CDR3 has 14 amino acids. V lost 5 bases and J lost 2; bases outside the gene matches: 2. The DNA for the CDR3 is TGTGCCAGCAGCACGGGACTAGCCTACAATGAGCAGTTCTTC. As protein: CASSTGLAYNEQFF.

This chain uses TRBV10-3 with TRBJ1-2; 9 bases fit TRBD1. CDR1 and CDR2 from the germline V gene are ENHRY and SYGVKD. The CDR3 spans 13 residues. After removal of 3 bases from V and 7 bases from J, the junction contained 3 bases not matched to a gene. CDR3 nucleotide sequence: TGTGCCATCAGTGAACAGGGGGCGGGTGGCTACACCTTC. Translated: CAISEQGAGGYTF.

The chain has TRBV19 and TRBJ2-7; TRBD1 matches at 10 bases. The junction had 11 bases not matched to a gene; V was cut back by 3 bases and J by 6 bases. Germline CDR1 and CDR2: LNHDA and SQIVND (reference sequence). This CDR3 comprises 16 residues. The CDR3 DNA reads TGTGCCAGTAGTATGGCCGGGACAGGGGCTCTTGGCGAGCAGTACTTC. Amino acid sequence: CASSMAGTGALGEQYF.

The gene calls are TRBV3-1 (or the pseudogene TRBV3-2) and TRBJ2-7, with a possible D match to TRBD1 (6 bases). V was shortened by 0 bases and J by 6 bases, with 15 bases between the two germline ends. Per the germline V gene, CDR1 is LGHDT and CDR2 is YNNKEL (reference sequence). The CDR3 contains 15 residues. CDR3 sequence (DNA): TGTGCCAGCAGCCAAGATCTTGCTACAGGGCGCGAGCAGTACTTC. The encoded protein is CASSQDLATGREQYF.

The CDR3 loop reads CASSAFYESSPLHF. The DNA for the CDR3 is TGCGCCAGCAGCGCCTTCTATGAGAGTTCACCCCTCCACTTT. The chain employs TRBV5-1 and TRBJ1-6; D unresolved. Trimming left V 4 bases short and J 9 bases short, with 14 bases between. CDR1 SGHRS and CDR2 YFSETQ come from the germline V gene. The length of the CDR3 is 14 residues.

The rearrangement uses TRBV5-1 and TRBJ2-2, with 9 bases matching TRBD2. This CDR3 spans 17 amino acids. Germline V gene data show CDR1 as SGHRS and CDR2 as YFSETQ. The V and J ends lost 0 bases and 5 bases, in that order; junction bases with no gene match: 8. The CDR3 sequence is CASSLDRGRARTGELFF. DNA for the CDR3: TGCGCCAGCAGCTTGGACCGCGGGAGGGCCAGAACCGGGGAGCTGTTTTTT. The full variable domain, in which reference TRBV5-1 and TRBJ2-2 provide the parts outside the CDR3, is KAGVTQTPRYLIKTRGQQVTLSCSPISGHRSVSWYQQTPGQGLQFLFEYFSETQRNKGNFPGRFSGRQFSNSRSEMNVSTLELGDSALYLCASSLDRGRARTGELFFGEGSRLTVL.

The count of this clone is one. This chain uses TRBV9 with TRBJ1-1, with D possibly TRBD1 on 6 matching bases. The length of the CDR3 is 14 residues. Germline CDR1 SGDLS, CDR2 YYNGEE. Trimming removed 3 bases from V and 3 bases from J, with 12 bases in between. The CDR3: CASSASQGYTEAFF. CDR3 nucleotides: TGTGCCAGCAGCGCCTCACAGGGCTACACTGAAGCTTTCTTT.

CDR3 in DNA: TGTGCCAGCAGCTTACAATTAGCGGGGAGAAACATTCAGTACTTC. Protein sequence: CASSLQLAGRNIQYF. This chain uses TRBV7-3 with TRBJ2-4; 8 bases match TRBD2. V was clipped by 2 bases and J by 6 bases; unmatched bases: 6. CDR3 length: 15 residues. The V gene's germline CDR1 is SGHTA and CDR2 FQGTGA. The full variable domain, rest sourced from reference TRBV7-3 and TRBJ2-4, is GAGVSQTPSNKVTEKGKYVELRCDPISGHTALYWYRQSLGQGPEFLIYFQGTGAADDSGLPNDRFFAVRPEGSVSTLKIQRTERGDSAVYLCASSLQLAGRNIQYFGAGTRLSVL.

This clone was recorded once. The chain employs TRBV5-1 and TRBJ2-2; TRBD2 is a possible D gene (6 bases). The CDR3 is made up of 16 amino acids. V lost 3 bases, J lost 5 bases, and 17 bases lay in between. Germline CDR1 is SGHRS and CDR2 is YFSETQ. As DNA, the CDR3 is TGCGCCAGCAGCTCCGGGGGAGTGACGAGGACCGGGGAGCTGTTTTTT. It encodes CASSSGGVTRTGELFF.

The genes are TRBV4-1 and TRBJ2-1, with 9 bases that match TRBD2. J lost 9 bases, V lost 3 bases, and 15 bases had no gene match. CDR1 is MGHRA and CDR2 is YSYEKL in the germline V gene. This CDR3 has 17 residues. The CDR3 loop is CASSQAMTSGPVGEQFF. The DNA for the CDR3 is TGCGCCAGCAGCCAGGCTATGACTAGCGGCCCAGTGGGTGAGCAGTTCTTC.

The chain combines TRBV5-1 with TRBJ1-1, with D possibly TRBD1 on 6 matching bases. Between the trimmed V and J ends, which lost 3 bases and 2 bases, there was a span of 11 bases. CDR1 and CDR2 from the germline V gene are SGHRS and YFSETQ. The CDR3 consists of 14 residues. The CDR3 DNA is TGCGCCAGCAGCTCTGGACAGAGCAACACTGAAGCTTTCTTT. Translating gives CASSSGQSNTEAFF.

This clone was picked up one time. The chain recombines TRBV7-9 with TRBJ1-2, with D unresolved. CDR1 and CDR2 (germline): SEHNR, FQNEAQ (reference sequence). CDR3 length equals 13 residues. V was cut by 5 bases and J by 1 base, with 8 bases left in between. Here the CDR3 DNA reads TGTGCCAGCAGCCACGACATTAACTATGGCTACACCTTC. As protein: CASSHDINYGYTF.

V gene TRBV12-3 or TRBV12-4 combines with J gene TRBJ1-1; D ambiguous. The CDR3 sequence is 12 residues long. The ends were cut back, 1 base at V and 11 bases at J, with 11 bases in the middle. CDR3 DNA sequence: TGTGCCAGCAGTTTAGGCGGCTTCGGGGCTTTCTTT. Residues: CASSLGGFGAFF.

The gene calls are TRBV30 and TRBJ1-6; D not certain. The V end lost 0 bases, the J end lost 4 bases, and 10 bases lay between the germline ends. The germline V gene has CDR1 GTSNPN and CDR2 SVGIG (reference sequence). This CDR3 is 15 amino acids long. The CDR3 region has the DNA TGTGCCTGGAGTGTGTTGGCGGCTTATAATTCACCCCTCCACTTT. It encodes CAWSVLAAYNSPLHF.

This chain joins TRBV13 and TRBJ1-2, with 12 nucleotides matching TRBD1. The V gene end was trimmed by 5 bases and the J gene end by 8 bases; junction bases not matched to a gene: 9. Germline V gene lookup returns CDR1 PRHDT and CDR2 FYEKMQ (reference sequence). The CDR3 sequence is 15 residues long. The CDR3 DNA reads TGTGCCAGCAGCAGACGGGACAGGGGGCTCGGCGGCTACACCTTC. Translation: CASSRRDRGLGGYTF.

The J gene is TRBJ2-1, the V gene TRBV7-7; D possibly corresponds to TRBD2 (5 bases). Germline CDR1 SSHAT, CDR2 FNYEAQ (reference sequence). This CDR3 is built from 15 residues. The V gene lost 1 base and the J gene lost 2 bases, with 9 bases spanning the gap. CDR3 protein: CASSLVLGAYNEQFF. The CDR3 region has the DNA TGTGCCAGCAGCTTAGTGTTGGGAGCCTACAATGAGCAGTTCTTC.

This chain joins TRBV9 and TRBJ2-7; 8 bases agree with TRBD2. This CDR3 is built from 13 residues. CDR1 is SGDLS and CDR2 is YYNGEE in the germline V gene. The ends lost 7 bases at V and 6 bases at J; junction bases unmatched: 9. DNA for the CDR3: TGTGCCAGCGGCGAAGCGGGGGCTGTCGAGCAGTACTTC. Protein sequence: CASGEAGAVEQYF.

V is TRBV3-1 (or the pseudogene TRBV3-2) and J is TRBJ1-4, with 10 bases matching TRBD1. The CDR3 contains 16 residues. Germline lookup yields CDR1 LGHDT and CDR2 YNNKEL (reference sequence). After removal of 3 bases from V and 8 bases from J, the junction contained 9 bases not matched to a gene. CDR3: CASSQPTGGLREKLFF. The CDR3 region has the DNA TGTGCCAGCAGCCAGCCGACAGGGGGCCTTCGGGAAAAACTGTTTTTT.

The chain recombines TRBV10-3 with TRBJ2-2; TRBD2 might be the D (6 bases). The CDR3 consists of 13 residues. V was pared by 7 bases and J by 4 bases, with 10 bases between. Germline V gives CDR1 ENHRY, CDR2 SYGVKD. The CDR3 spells CAINGGTTGELFF. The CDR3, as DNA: TGTGCCATCAACGGCGGGACCACCGGGGAGCTGTTTTTT.

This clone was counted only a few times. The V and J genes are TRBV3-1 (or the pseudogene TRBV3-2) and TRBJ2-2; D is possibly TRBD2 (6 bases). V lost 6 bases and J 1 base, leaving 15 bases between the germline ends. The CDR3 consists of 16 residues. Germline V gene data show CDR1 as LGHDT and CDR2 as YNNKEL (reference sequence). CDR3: CASRHMAGLNTGELFF. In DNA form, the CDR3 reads TGTGCCAGCAGGCACATGGCGGGGTTGAACACCGGGGAGCTGTTTTTT.

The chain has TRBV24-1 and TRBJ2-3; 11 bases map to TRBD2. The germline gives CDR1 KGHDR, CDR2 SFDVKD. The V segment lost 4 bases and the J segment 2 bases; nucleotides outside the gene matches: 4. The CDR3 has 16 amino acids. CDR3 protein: CATSDPSGGYTDTQYF. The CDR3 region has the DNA TGTGCCACCAGTGACCCTAGCGGGGGGTACACAGATACGCAGTATTTT.